One and the same sample provided the 6 T cell receptor beta chains below, sequenced in a study of T cells in Graves' hyperthyroidism and ophthalmopathy. Amplification targeted TCR beta CDR3 regions from RNA transcripts. The HTBI primer set drove a first-round RT-PCR of the TCR CDR3. TCRdb processed the multiplex PCR reads anew with MiXCR; each CDR3 protein has one entry. The table records approximately 380,000 distinct CDR3 sequences, around a sixth of them present only once. The sample taken for sequencing was blood. The receptors stem from a man younger than 30 with Graves' ophthalmopathy.

The chain uses TRBV15 and TRBJ1-3, with D uncertain. V was cut by 8 bases and J by 4 bases, with 9 bases left in between. Germline CDR1 LNHNV, CDR2 YYDKDF (reference sequence). The CDR3 has 12 residues. CDR3 sequence (DNA): TGTGCCACCGGCCTAGGGGGAAACACCATATATTTT. Its translation: CATGLGGNTIYF.

This clonotype was picked up a small number of times. The chain couples TRBV5-1 to TRBJ1-1; no reliable D call. CDR1 and CDR2 from the germline V gene are SGHRS and YFSETQ. The CDR3 consists of 13 residues. The germline V and J ends were trimmed by 3 bases and 1 base, with 7 bases remaining between them. The CDR3 nucleotides read TGCGCCAGCAGCTCGGCCGAGAACACTGAAGCTTTCTTT. Translating gives CASSSAENTEAFF.

This clonotype was counted at least ten times. The J gene is TRBJ2-1, the V gene TRBV7-2; 7 nucleotides line up with TRBD2. CDR3 length equals 15 residues. The junction had 8 bases not matched to a gene; V was cut back by 5 bases and J by 4 bases. Germline CDR1 SGHTA, CDR2 FQGNSA. DNA for the CDR3: TGTGCCAGCAGCGCCCGCTACGGGGGGTACAATGAGCAGTTCTTC. Residues: CASSARYGGYNEQFF.

This clonotype was seen many times. The chain links TRBV28 to TRBJ1-4, with 7 bases lining up with TRBD1. The CDR3 is 17 amino acids. V dropped 2 bases and J dropped 0; count of bases not matched to a gene: 6. The germline V gene encodes CDR1 MDHEN and CDR2 SYDVKM. The CDR3 sequence is CASSLDWDRATNEKLFF. DNA of the CDR3: TGTGCCAGCAGTTTAGATTGGGACAGAGCAACTAATGAAAAACTGTTTTTT.

This clonotype was counted many times. This sequence joins TRBV18 and TRBJ1-1; D might be TRBD1 (6 bases). Trimming took off 2 bases at V and 0 bases at J, with 13 bases between the two ends. This CDR3 spans 16 amino acids. In germline, CDR1 is KGHSH, CDR2 LQKENI. In DNA, the CDR3 is TGTGCCAGCTCACCAACCTGGGGGGACATGAACACTGAAGCTTTCTTT. Residues: CASSPTWGDMNTEAFF.

The chain recombines TRBV9 with TRBJ2-5, with D possibly being TRBD1 or TRBD2 (6 bases each). The V end was cut by 4 bases, the J end by 5 bases, with 21 bases between. Germline assignment: CDR1 SGDLS and CDR2 YYNGEE. CDR3 length equals 16 residues. This CDR3 is CASSLREGGLKETQYF. In nucleotides, the CDR3 is TGTGCCAGCAGCCTTCGTGAGGGGGGCCTAAAGGAGACCCAGTACTTC. Drawing the rest from reference TRBV9 and TRBJ2-5, the complete variable domain is DSGVTQTPKHLITATGQRVTLRCSPRSGDLSVYWYQQSLDQGLQFLIQYYNGEERAKGNILERFSAQQFPDLHSELNLSSLELGDSALYFCASSLREGGLKETQYFGPGTRLLVL.